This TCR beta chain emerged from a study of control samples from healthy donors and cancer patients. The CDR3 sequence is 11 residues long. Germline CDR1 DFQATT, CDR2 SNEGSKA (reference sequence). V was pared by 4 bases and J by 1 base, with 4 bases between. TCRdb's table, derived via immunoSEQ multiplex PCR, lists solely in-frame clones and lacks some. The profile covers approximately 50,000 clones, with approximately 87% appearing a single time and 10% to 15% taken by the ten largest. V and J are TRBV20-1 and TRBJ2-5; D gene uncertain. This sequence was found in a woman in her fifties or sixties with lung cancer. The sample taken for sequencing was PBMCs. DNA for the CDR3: TGCAGTGCTACCGTCCAAGAGACCCAGTACTTC. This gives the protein CSATVQETQYF.